The 18 T cell receptor beta chains listed next were all sequenced from one sample in a study of CD8 T cells in ankylosing spondylitis. Findings and caveats of the study: Characteristic of ankylosing spondylitis blood, it appeared, was a TCR beta motif comprising several highly homologous variants.

The antigens for these receptors are not known. MiXCR, applied by TCRdb to the 5' RACE reads, yields one record per CDR3 protein. The data show 700,000 to 1,000,000 distinct CDR3 sequences, roughly 12% seen once. Sequenced sample: blood, either unsorted or a sorted T cell fraction (not recorded which). These receptors all stem from a male donor with ankylosing spondylitis.

The chain couples TRBV4-1 to TRBJ2-5, with D perhaps matching TRBD1 (5 bases). The CDR3 length is 16 residues. CDR1 MGHRA and CDR2 YSYEKL come from the germline V gene. V lost 4 bases to trimming and J lost 0 bases, with 15 bases between them. For the CDR3, the DNA is TGCGCCAGCAGCCTATCCCCGGCAGGGAACCAAGAGACCCAGTACTTC. Encoded protein: CASSLSPAGNQETQYF.

The gene calls are TRBV12-3 or TRBV12-4 and TRBJ1-2; a possible D gene is TRBD1 (6 bases). CDR3 length: 12 residues. The germline V and J ends were trimmed by 6 bases and 8 bases, with 13 bases remaining between them. DNA of the CDR3: TGTGCCAGCAGACCTACAGGGTACGGCTACACCTTC. Translating gives CASRPTGYGYTF.

The rearrangement uses TRBV11-2 and TRBJ2-4; D not certain. This CDR3 has 17 residues. Trimming stripped 2 bases from V and 4 bases from J, with 18 bases between. CDR1 SGHAT and CDR2 FQNNGV come from the germline V gene. The CDR3 loop is CASSLRISAETKNIQYF. The CDR3 nucleotides read TGTGCCAGCAGCTTACGGATTTCGGCCGAGACAAAAAACATTCAGTACTTC.

This clonotype was observed many times. J is TRBJ2-1 and V is TRBV25-1, with D maybe TRBD2 (5 bases). In germline, CDR1 is MGHDK, CDR2 SYGVNS. V lost 4 bases, J lost 5 bases, and 6 bases lay in between. The CDR3 spans 12 residues. The CDR3 sequence: CASSGRDNEQFF. CDR3 nucleotides: TGTGCCAGCAGTGGGCGGGACAATGAGCAGTTCTTC.

This chain joins TRBV20-1 and TRBJ2-1, with 14 nucleotides matching TRBD2. The V gene end was trimmed by 6 bases and the J gene end by 6 bases; junction bases not matched to a gene: 7. This CDR3 has 15 amino acids. From germline, CDR1 is DFQATT and CDR2 SNEGSKA (reference sequence). The CDR3 loop is CSAPRLAGGFNEQFF. As DNA, the CDR3 is TGCAGTGCGCCTCGACTAGCGGGAGGGTTCAATGAGCAGTTCTTC.

The chain couples TRBV25-1 to TRBJ2-1; D is undetermined. CDR1 is MGHDK, CDR2 SYGVNS, per germline. The CDR3 is 12 amino acids. The V and J ends lost 0 bases and 7 bases respectively, with 4 bases between them. CDR3 protein: CASSEYRNEQFF. The CDR3 DNA sequence: TGTGCCAGCAGTGAATACCGGAATGAGCAGTTCTTC.

This clonotype was counted many times. The genes are TRBV20-1 and TRBJ1-5; 7 bases are a match to TRBD1. V gave up 4 bases and J gave up 5 bases; unmatched junction bases: 2. Germline V lookup: CDR1 DFQATT, CDR2 SNEGSKA (reference sequence). The CDR3 has 12 amino acids. CDR3 sequence reads: CSANDRDQPQHF. In nucleotides, the CDR3 is TGCAGTGCTAACGACAGGGATCAGCCCCAGCATTTT.

V and J are TRBV6-1 and TRBJ2-7; TRBD2 agrees at 11 bases. V gave up 6 bases and J gave up 3 bases; unmatched junction bases: 7. The CDR3 contains 15 residues. Germline CDR1 MNHNS, CDR2 SASEGT. The CDR3 region has the DNA TGTGCCAGCAGCCGGACTAGCGGGCGAAACTACGAGCAGTACTTC. Protein: CASSRTSGRNYEQYF.

The chain joins TRBV28 to TRBJ1-2; 8 positions agree with TRBD1. CDR1 MDHEN and CDR2 SYDVKM come from the germline V gene. Losses at the gene ends were 4 bases for V and 8 bases for J; bases not matched to a gene: 18. The CDR3 consists of 17 residues. The chain's CDR3 is CASSSAGAAGGREGYTF. CDR3 nucleotides: TGTGCCAGCAGTTCCGCTGGGGCCGCAGGGGGCCGGGAGGGCTACACCTTC.

The V call is TRBV5-1, the J call TRBJ2-5; 8 bases are shared with TRBD1. The CDR3 extends over 14 amino acids. Germline assignment: CDR1 SGHRS and CDR2 YFSETQ. Trimming at V came to 6 bases and at J to 5 bases, leaving 9 bases not matched to a gene. CDR3 protein: CASTPGGAGETQYF. The CDR3 DNA reads TGCGCCAGCACACCAGGGGGCGCAGGGGAGACCCAGTACTTC.

The chain is built from TRBV4-2 and TRBJ1-1; TRBD1 aligns across 11 bases. V was pared by 2 bases and J by 3 bases, with 2 bases of the junction left unmatched. This CDR3 is 15 amino acids long. The germline gives CDR1 LGHNA, CDR2 YNFKEQ. The CDR3 region has the DNA TGTGCCAGCAGCCAAAGGGGACAGGGGGACACTGAAGCTTTCTTT. Its protein product is CASSQRGQGDTEAFF.

The chain combines TRBV20-1 with TRBJ2-1, with 10 bases matching TRBD2. V lost 0 bases, J lost 4 bases, and 9 bases stayed unmatched. This CDR3 contains 17 residues. Germline V lookup: CDR1 DFQATT, CDR2 SNEGSKA (reference sequence). Written as DNA, the CDR3 is TGCAGTGCTAGAGATCTGAGCGGGAGGGTCGATTACAATGAGCAGTTCTTC. Its translation: CSARDLSGRVDYNEQFF.

This clonotype appeared a few times. The gene calls are TRBV4-3 and TRBJ1-1; D might be TRBD1 (5 bases). Trimming pared 1 base from V and 9 bases from J, leaving 12 bases between. The germline V gene has CDR1 LGHNA and CDR2 YSLEER. The length of the CDR3 is 13 residues. The CDR3 DNA reads as TGCGCCAGCAGCCAAGCCGGGACTCCTAAAGCTTTCTTT. This translates into CASSQAGTPKAFF.

In this sample, this clonotype turned up once. The J gene is TRBJ1-4, the V gene TRBV7-6; 7 bases fit TRBD1. With V trimmed by 5 bases and J by 7 bases, 7 bases remained unmatched. The V gene's germline CDR1 is SGHVS and CDR2 FNYEAQ. The CDR3 contains 14 residues. CDR3 amino acids: CASSPMPGGEKLFF. The CDR3 bases are TGTGCCAGCAGCCCCATGCCAGGGGGTGAAAAACTGTTTTTT.

This clonotype has a handful of counts. The chain combines TRBV10-3 with TRBJ1-6, with a possible D match to TRBD1 (6 bases). From germline, CDR1 is ENHRY and CDR2 SYGVKD. This CDR3 has 12 residues. Trimming took 6 bases from V and 7 from J, leaving 7 bases between them. CDR3 sequence (DNA): TGTGCCATCAGGGGGACAAATTCACCCCTCCACTTT. It specifies CAIRGTNSPLHF.

This clonotype occurred a few times. In DNA form, the CDR3 reads TGTGCCAGCAGTTTGGGACGCGCCTCCAATCAGCCCCAGCATTTT. It encodes CASSLGRASNQPQHF. The genes are TRBV28 and TRBJ1-5; D is perhaps TRBD1 (5 bases). With 3 bases removed from V and 3 bases from J, the gap between germline ends came to 12 bases. The CDR3 spans 15 residues. Germline V gene data show CDR1 as MDHEN and CDR2 as SYDVKM.

This clonotype came up a few times. The V gene is TRBV20-1, the J gene TRBJ1-1; D is possibly TRBD1 (5 bases). CDR1 is DFQATT and CDR2 is SNEGSKA in the germline V gene (reference sequence). V was shortened by 5 bases and J by 4 bases, with 14 bases between the two germline ends. CDR3 length: 13 residues. The CDR3 nucleotides read TGCAGTGCTTGGTCGGGGCCAGGCACTGAAGCTTTCTTT. Protein product: CSAWSGPGTEAFF.

Written as DNA, the CDR3 is TGTGCCAGCAGTTCGCTGATTGAGCAGTACTTC. Its translation is CASSSLIEQYF. The chain carries TRBV12-3 or TRBV12-4 and TRBJ2-7, with D hard to call. Trimming took off 4 bases at V and 7 bases at J, with 8 bases between the two ends. This CDR3 has 11 residues.